This TCR beta chain was identified in a study of blood T cell repertoires in COVID-19. This table comes from immunoSEQ multiplex PCR, and its TCRdb copy is limited to in-frame clones, with some not included. The sample has a few hundred thousand clones, 75% to 90% seen once. CDR3 length: 17 amino acids. Germline-derived CDR1 and CDR2 are SGHAT and FQNNGV. Trimming pared 5 bases from V and 0 bases from J, leaving 20 bases between. This receptor was obtained from a woman in her thirties or forties who had recovered from COVID-19. The chain recombines TRBV11-2 with TRBJ2-7; possible D gene TRBD2, 5 bases. Sequencing used PBMCs or T cells enriched from blood (not recorded which). The CDR3 region has the DNA TGTGCCAGCAGCCCGAGTACGGGTCTAGCAAGCTCCTACGAGCAGTACTTC. Its protein product is CASSPSTGLASSYEQYF.